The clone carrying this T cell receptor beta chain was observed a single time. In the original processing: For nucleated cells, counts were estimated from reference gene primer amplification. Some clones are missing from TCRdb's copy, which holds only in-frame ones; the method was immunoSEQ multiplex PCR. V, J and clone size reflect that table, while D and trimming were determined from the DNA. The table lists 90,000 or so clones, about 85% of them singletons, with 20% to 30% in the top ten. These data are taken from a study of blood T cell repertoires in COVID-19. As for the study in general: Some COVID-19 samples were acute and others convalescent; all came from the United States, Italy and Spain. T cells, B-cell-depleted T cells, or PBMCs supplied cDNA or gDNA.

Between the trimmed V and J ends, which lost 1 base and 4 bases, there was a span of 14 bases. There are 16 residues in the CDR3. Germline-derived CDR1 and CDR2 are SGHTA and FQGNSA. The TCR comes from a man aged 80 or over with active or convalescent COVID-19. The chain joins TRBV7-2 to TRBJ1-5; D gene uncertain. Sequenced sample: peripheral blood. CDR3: CASSLGGTKANQPQHF. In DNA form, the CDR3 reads TGTGCCAGCAGCTTAGGTGGCACCAAAGCGAATCAGCCCCAGCATTTT.